This T cell receptor (beta chain) is drawn from a study of blood T cell repertoires in COVID-19. Study-level information: Sample material is recorded as cDNA or gDNA derived from T cells, B-cell-depleted T cells, or PBMCs.

Germline V gives CDR1 LNHDA, CDR2 SQIVND (reference sequence). The CDR3 runs 15 residues. Trimming at V came to 5 bases and at J to 1 base, leaving 6 bases not matched to a gene. Assay: immunoSEQ multiplex PCR; the TCRdb copy retains only in-frame clones and omits some. In the table there are 250,000 to 350,000 clones, roughly 90% of which are singletons. Participants' own reports of clinical history determined their cohort assignment. J is TRBJ1-1 and V is TRBV19, with 8 bases fitting TRBD1. The sequencing input was PBMCs or T cells enriched from blood (not recorded which). This sequence was found in a woman in her 30s who had recovered from COVID-19. In DNA, the CDR3 is TGTGCCAGTAGTGTCAACAGGGGGAGGAACACTGAAGCTTTCTTT. It translates to CASSVNRGRNTEAFF.